This T cell receptor beta chain was retrieved from a study of T cells of healthy individuals. Using its own MiXCR run on the 5' RACE reads, TCRdb lists one record per CDR3 protein. This sample has 45,000 to 60,000 distinct CDR3 sequences, with over 12% found just once. The clonotype originates from a human donor in good health.

In nucleotides, the CDR3 is TGCAGTGCTAGACTAGCGGGAGAAATCGAGCAGTACTTC. This codes for CSARLAGEIEQYF. The gene calls are TRBV20-1 and TRBJ2-7, with 10 bases identical to TRBD2. V was pared by 2 bases and J by 6 bases, with 4 bases of the junction left unmatched. The CDR3 contains 13 residues. Per germline, CDR1 DFQATT and CDR2 SNEGSKA (reference sequence).